Listed here is a single T cell receptor beta chain. Its antigen is as yet unknown. This specimen belongs to a study of T cells after yellow fever vaccination. Overall study context: Fractions with few cells were prepared using SMART-Seq v4 Ultra Low Input.

A 5'RACE template-switching step, the method used to make TCR cDNA, added a universal primer site and UMIs. One entry per CDR3 protein, called by TCRdb with MiXCR from the 5' RACE reads. Of 400,000 to 650,000 distinct CDR3 sequences listed, roughly 22% are singletons. Regarding the study as a whole: Relatively few clonotypes were ones that appeared in both CD4 and CD8 compartments.

CDR3 length equals 15 residues. Germline CDR1 reads LGHNT; CDR2 reads FRNRAP. The V and J ends lost 0 bases and 1 base respectively, with 6 bases between them. The sample here was PBMCs, taken approximately 22 days after the first yellow fever vaccination. This chain links TRBV12-5 with TRBJ2-2; D gene ambiguous. The TCR sequence derives from a man between 18 and 29 years old who received the YFV17D yellow fever vaccine. CDR3 bases: TGTGCTAGTGGTTTGGTACCGGGGAACACCGGGGAGCTGTTTTTT. Translation: CASGLVPGNTGELFF. Using reference TRBV12-5 and TRBJ2-2 for the parts outside the CDR3, the full variable domain is DARVTQTPRHKVTEMGQEVTMRCQPILGHNTVFWYRQTMMQGLELLAYFRNRAPLDDSGMPKDRFSAEMPDATLATLKIQPSEPRDSAVYFCASGLVPGNTGELFFGEGSRLTVL.